This T cell receptor (beta chain) was observed in a study of blood T cell repertoires in COVID-19. Study in general: PBMCs, B-cell-depleted T cells, or T cells provided the cDNA or gDNA that made up the material.

Using immunoSEQ multiplex PCR, the repertoire was profiled, and TCRdb retains in-frame clones only, with some absent. This table has 84,000 or so clones, approximately 82% appearing once. The germline V gene has CDR1 MDHEN and CDR2 SYDVKM. The CDR3 runs to 17 residues. V dropped 5 bases and J dropped 6; count of bases not matched to a gene: 14. The sample comprised peripheral blood. The chain uses TRBV28 and TRBJ2-1, with 9 bases identical to TRBD1. The sequence derives from an elderly woman with acute or convalescent COVID-19. As DNA, the CDR3 is TGTGCCAGCAGTACCCGCGTTATCCTGACAGGGGGCAATGAGCAGTTCTTC. Translated: CASSTRVILTGGNEQFF.